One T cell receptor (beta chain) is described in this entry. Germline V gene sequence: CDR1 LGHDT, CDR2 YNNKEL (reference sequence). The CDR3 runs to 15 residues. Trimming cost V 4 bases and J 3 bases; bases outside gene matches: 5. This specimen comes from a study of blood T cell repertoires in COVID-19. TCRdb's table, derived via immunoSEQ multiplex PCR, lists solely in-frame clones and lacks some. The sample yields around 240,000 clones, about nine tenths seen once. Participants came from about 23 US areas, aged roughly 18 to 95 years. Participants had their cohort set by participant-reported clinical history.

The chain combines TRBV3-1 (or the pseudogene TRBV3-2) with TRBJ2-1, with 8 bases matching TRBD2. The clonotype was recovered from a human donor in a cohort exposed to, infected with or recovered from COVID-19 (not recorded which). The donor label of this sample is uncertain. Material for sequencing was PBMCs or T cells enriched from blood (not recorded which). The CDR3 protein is CASSPTGGVYNEQFF. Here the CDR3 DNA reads TGTGCCAGCAGCCCTACGGGGGGGGTCTACAATGAGCAGTTCTTC.